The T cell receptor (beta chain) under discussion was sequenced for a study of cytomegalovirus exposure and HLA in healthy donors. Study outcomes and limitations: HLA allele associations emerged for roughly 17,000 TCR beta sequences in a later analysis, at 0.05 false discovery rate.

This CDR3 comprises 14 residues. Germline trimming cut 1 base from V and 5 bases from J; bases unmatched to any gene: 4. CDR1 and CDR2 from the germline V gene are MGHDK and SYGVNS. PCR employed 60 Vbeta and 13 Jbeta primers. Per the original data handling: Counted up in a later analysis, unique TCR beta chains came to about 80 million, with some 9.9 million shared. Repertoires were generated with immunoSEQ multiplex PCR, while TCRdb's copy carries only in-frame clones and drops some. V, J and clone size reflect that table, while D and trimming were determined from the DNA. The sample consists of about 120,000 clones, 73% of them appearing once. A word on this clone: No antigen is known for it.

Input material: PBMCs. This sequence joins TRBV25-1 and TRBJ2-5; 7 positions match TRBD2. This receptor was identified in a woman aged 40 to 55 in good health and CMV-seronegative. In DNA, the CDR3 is TGTGCCAGCAGTGAATCCCGGGGAGGGGAGACCCAGTACTTC. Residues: CASSESRGGETQYF.